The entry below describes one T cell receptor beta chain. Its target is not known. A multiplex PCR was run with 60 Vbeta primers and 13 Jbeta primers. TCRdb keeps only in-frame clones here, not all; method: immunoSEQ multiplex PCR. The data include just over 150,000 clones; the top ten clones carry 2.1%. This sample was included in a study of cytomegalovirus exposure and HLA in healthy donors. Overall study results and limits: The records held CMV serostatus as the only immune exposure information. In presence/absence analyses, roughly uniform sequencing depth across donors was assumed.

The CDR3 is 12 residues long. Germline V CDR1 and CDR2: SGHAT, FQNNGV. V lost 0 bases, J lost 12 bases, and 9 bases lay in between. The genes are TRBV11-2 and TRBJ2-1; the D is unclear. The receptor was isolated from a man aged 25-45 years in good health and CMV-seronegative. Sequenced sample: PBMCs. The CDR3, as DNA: TGTGCCAGCAGCTTAGATAGCTTTGGGCAGTTCTTC. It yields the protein CASSLDSFGQFF.